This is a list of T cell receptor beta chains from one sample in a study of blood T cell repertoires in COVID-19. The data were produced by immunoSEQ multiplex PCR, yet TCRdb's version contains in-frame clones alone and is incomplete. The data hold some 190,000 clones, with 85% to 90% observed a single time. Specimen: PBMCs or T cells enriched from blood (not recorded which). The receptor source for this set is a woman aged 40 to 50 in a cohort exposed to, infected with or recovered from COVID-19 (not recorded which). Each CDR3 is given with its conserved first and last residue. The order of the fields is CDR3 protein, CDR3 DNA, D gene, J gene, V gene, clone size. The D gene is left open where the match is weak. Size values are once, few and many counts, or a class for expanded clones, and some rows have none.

CDR3: CASSLALSGGAQETQYF; DNA: TGTGCCAGCAGCTTAGCGCTGAGCGGGGGGGCTCAAGAGACCCAGTACTTC; D: TRBD2; J: TRBJ2-5; V: TRBV7-9; size: -
CDR3: CASSQMGQGAPGGYGYTF; DNA: TGTGCCAGCAGCCAAATGGGACAGGGGGCGCCGGGGGGCTATGGCTACACCTTC; D: TRBD1; J: TRBJ1-2; V: TRBV4-2; size: once
CDR3: CSVGGQGINYGYTF; DNA: TGCAGCGTCGGCGGACAGGGTATTAACTATGGCTACACCTTC; D: TRBD1; J: TRBJ1-2; V: TRBV29-1; size: -
CDR3: CASSYHSGTWTDTQYF; DNA: TGTGCCAGCAGTTACCACAGCGGGACGTGGACAGATACGCAGTATTTT; D: TRBD2; J: TRBJ2-3; V: TRBV6-2/TRBV6-3; size: -
CDR3: CASSAGLANTDTQYF; DNA: TGTGCCAGCAGCGCGGGACTAGCGAACACAGATACGCAGTATTTT; D: TRBD2; J: TRBJ2-3; V: TRBV9; size: -
CDR3: CASSAETLPGELFF; DNA: TGTGCCAGCAGTGCGGAGACTCTGCCCGGGGAGCTGTTTTTT; D: -; J: TRBJ2-2; V: TRBV2; size: -
CDR3: CASSDRDDGHYGYTF; DNA: TGTGCCAGCAGTGACAGGGATGACGGCCACTATGGCTACACCTTC; D: TRBD1; J: TRBJ1-2; V: TRBV6-2/TRBV6-3; size: -
CDR3: CASSPQERYQPQHF; DNA: TGCGCCAGCAGCCCCCAAGAGAGGTATCAGCCCCAGCATTTT; D: -; J: TRBJ1-5; V: TRBV4-1; size: -
CDR3: CASSYYRGRAPEAFF; DNA: TGTGCCAGCAGCTATTACAGGGGGCGCGCCCCTGAAGCTTTCTTT; D: TRBD1; J: TRBJ1-1; V: TRBV7-9; size: once
CDR3: CASSQDPEGRYSFGYTF; DNA: TGCGCCAGCAGCCAAGACCCAGAGGGCAGGTACAGTTTCGGCTACACCTTC; D: -; J: TRBJ1-2; V: TRBV4-1; size: -
CDR3: CASRPETGPLRGYTF; DNA: TGCGCCAGCAGGCCTGAGACAGGACCCCTACGGGGCTACACCTTC; D: -; J: TRBJ1-2; V: TRBV23-1; size: -
CDR3: CASSFRGTYSYEQYF; DNA: TGCGCCAGCAGCTTTCGCGGCACATACTCCTACGAGCAGTACTTC; D: -; J: TRBJ2-7; V: TRBV5-1; size: -
CDR3: CASSYLSTSGGPYEQYF; DNA: TGTGCCAGCAGTTACCTCAGTACTAGCGGGGGGCCCTACGAGCAGTACTTC; D: TRBD2; J: TRBJ2-7; V: TRBV6-2/TRBV6-3; size: -
CDR3: CASSQTGLSNQPQHF; DNA: TGCGCCAGCAGTCAAACTGGTCTTAGCAATCAGCCCCAGCATTTT; D: -; J: TRBJ1-5; V: TRBV23-1; size: few
CDR3: CASSLFWRQFF; DNA: TGCGCCAGCAGCTTGTTCTGGAGGCAGTTCTTC; D: -; J: TRBJ2-1; V: TRBV5-1; size: few
CDR3: CASSLSGTQYGYTF; DNA: TGTGCCAGCAGCTTATCAGGGACACAATATGGCTACACCTTC; D: -; J: TRBJ1-2; V: TRBV11-1; size: few
CDR3: CSTTGTGGGGEQFF; DNA: TGCAGCACAACCGGGACAGGGGGAGGGGGTGAGCAGTTCTTC; D: TRBD1; J: TRBJ2-1; V: TRBV29-1; size: -
CDR3: CASSPWTGGNYEQYF; DNA: TGTGCCAGCAGTCCCTGGACAGGGGGCAACTACGAGCAGTACTTC; D: TRBD1; J: TRBJ2-7; V: TRBV27; size: -
CDR3: CASSLAGLAGTLEQYF; DNA: TGTGCCAGCAGCTTAGCGGGACTAGCGGGCACGCTCGAGCAGTACTTC; D: TRBD2; J: TRBJ2-7; V: TRBV7-9; size: -
CDR3: CAISEELRSSYNSPLHF; DNA: TGTGCCATCAGTGAGGAACTCCGGTCCTCTTATAATTCACCCCTCCACTTT; D: -; J: TRBJ1-6; V: TRBV10-3; size: -
CDR3: CASSLEPTRRETQYF; DNA: TGTGCCAGCAGCTTAGAGCCAACTAGGCGGGAGACCCAGTACTTC; D: -; J: TRBJ2-5; V: TRBV11-2; size: -
CDR3: CASSVRGDRGPYNEQFF; DNA: TGTGCCAGCAGCGTACGAGGGGACAGGGGGCCCTACAATGAGCAGTTCTTC; D: TRBD1; J: TRBJ2-1; V: TRBV9; size: -
CDR3: CASSLGGVTHEQFF; DNA: TGTGCCAGCAGTCTAGGGGGCGTTACCCATGAGCAGTTCTTC; D: TRBD1; J: TRBJ2-1; V: TRBV6-5; size: -
CDR3: CASTFGTEAFF; DNA: TGTGCCAGCACCTTCGGTACTGAAGCTTTCTTT; D: -; J: TRBJ1-1; V: TRBV7-9; size: -
CDR3: CASSVGAGSSYEQYF; DNA: TGTGCCAGCAGCGTCGGCGCCGGGAGCTCCTACGAGCAGTACTTC; D: -; J: TRBJ2-7; V: TRBV9; size: -
CDR3: CASSLRQGQNTEAFF; DNA: TGCGCCAGCAGCTTAAGACAGGGACAGAACACTGAAGCTTTCTTT; D: TRBD1; J: TRBJ1-1; V: TRBV5-1; size: -
CDR3: CATSGRAGEGEKLFF; DNA: TGTGCCACCAGCGGGAGAGCAGGGGAGGGTGAAAAACTGTTTTTT; D: -; J: TRBJ1-4; V: TRBV15; size: -
CDR3: CASGGAGEQETQYF; DNA: TGTGCTAGTGGAGGGGCGGGGGAACAAGAGACCCAGTACTTC; D: TRBD2; J: TRBJ2-5; V: TRBV12-5; size: -
CDR3: CASSSGQGHYGYTF; DNA: TGCGCCAGCAGCTCGGGACAGGGGCACTATGGCTACACCTTC; D: TRBD1; J: TRBJ1-2; V: TRBV10-2; size: many
CDR3: CASSFYPTGQETQYF; DNA: TGTGCCAGCAGTTTCTATCCTACAGGACAAGAGACCCAGTACTTC; D: -; J: TRBJ2-5; V: TRBV27; size: -
CDR3: CASRGELIPSGNTIYF; DNA: TGTGCCAGCCGGGGGGAACTGATTCCCTCTGGAAACACCATATATTTT; D: -; J: TRBJ1-3; V: TRBV7-9; size: -
CDR3: CASSLVRVGTEAFF; DNA: TGTGCCAGCAGCTTGGTACGGGTTGGCACTGAAGCTTTCTTT; D: -; J: TRBJ1-1; V: TRBV5-5; size: -
CDR3: CASSIVTGFGGELFF; DNA: TGTGCCAGTAGTATCGTAACAGGGTTCGGCGGGGAGCTGTTTTTT; D: -; J: TRBJ2-2; V: TRBV19; size: -
CDR3: CASSEEGTGNQPQHF; DNA: TGTGCCAGCAGTGAAGAAGGGACAGGAAATCAGCCCCAGCATTTT; D: TRBD1; J: TRBJ1-5; V: TRBV2; size: -
CDR3: CASREGEKLFF; DNA: TGCGCCAGCAGGGAGGGGGAAAAACTGTTTTTT; D: -; J: TRBJ1-4; V: TRBV5-1; size: -
CDR3: CASSSGDLYTDTQYF; DNA: TGTGCCAGCAGCTCCGGGGACTTGTACACAGATACGCAGTATTTT; D: -; J: TRBJ2-3; V: TRBV6-5; size: -
CDR3: CASSLFSVSYEQYF; DNA: TGTGCCAGCAGCTTATTTAGCGTCTCCTACGAGCAGTACTTC; D: -; J: TRBJ2-7; V: TRBV7-2; size: -